The 22 T cell receptor beta chains below come from one sample, sequenced in a study of graft-versus-host responses after intestinal transplantation. For these receptors, no antigen is known. The table came from immunoSEQ multiplex PCR; TCRdb's copy has only in-frame clones and leaves some out. The sample carries tens of thousands of clones, approximately 94% recorded once. Material: unstimulated CD4+ T cells sorted from spleen or lymph node cells, obtained before transplant. These receptor sequences come from a human donor who was the organ donor for an intestinal transplant.

This clone has a single count. This chain connects TRBV29-1 to TRBJ1-1; D is ambiguous. Germline V lookup: CDR1 SQVTM, CDR2 ANQGSEA. The V end lost 5 bases, the J end lost 0 bases, and 10 bases lay between the germline ends. The CDR3 runs 13 residues. CDR3 sequence (DNA): TGCAGCGTTACAAAAGACCTGAACACTGAAGCTTTCTTT. Its translation is CSVTKDLNTEAFF.

The J gene is TRBJ2-3, the V gene TRBV28; the match to TRBD1 covers 9 bases. The V gene end was trimmed by 1 base and the J gene end by 4 bases; junction bases not matched to a gene: 6. The CDR3 sequence is 16 residues long. Looked up from germline, CDR1 is MDHEN and CDR2 is SYDVKM. The CDR3 loop reads CASSLLAGTGSDTQYF. The CDR3 DNA sequence: TGTGCCAGCAGTTTATTGGCCGGGACAGGGTCAGATACGCAGTATTTT.

The chain uses TRBV18 and TRBJ2-3; 8 nucleotides align to TRBD2. This CDR3 spans 16 amino acids. Germline assignment: CDR1 KGHSH and CDR2 LQKENI. Germline trimming cut 0 bases from V and 4 bases from J; bases unmatched to any gene: 6. The chain's CDR3 is CASSPPRGASADTQYF. The CDR3, as DNA: TGTGCCAGCTCACCACCGCGGGGGGCCTCCGCAGATACGCAGTATTTT. The variable domain in full, with the rest retrieved from reference TRBV18 and TRBJ2-3, is NAGVMQNPRHLVRRRGQEARLRCSPMKGHSHVYWYRQLPEEGLKFMVYLQKENIIDESGMPKERFSAEFPKEGPSILRIQQVVRGDSAAYFCASSPPRGASADTQYFGPGTRLTVL.

The chain couples TRBV18 to TRBJ1-6; tentative D call: TRBD1 (5 bases). This CDR3 is built from 16 residues. Trimming shortened V by 4 bases and J by 5 bases, and 15 bases separated the two germline ends. Germline CDR1 and CDR2: KGHSH and LQKENI. The CDR3 reads CASSLDRSTNNSPLHF. The CDR3 DNA follows: TGTGCCAGCTCACTAGACAGATCAACCAATAATTCACCCCTCCACTTT.

The V call is TRBV19, the J call TRBJ1-2, with D possibly matching TRBD1 (5 bases). The CDR3 loop spans 14 amino acids. From germline, CDR1 is LNHDA and CDR2 SQIVND (reference sequence). V was pared by 4 bases and J by 2 bases, with 11 bases between. CDR3 protein: CASSRQGSNYGYTF. The CDR3 DNA reads TGTGCCAGTAGTAGGCAGGGATCGAACTATGGCTACACCTTC.

This clone was observed a single time. The CDR3 loop is CASSLGGRGYGYTF. The CDR3 nucleotides read TGTGCCAGCAGCTTGGGAGGAAGGGGCTATGGCTACACCTTC. The genes are TRBV5-6 and TRBJ1-2, with TRBD1 as a possible D gene (5 bases). Per the germline V gene, CDR1 is SGHDT and CDR2 is YYEEEE. Trimming left V 0 bases short and J 4 bases short, with 10 bases between. The CDR3 has 14 amino acids.

The chain recombines TRBV7-3 with TRBJ1-1; D ambiguous. Germline CDR1 reads SGHTA; CDR2 reads FQGTGA. The length of the CDR3 is 14 residues. Trimming pared 4 bases from V and 5 bases from J, leaving 14 bases between. This CDR3 reads CASSSDRGNTEAFF. CDR3 DNA: TGTGCCAGCAGCTCTGATCGGGGTAATACTGAAGCTTTCTTT.

J is TRBJ2-4 and V is TRBV21-1; no DNA check was done on the table's D call, TRBD1. TRBV21-1 constitutes a pseudogene. The CDR3 length is 14 residues. The CDR3 DNA reads as TGTGCCAGCAGCCCCCGACAGGGGAAAAACATTCAGTACTTC. It is translated as CASSPRQGKNIQYF.

V gene TRBV10-3 combines with J gene TRBJ1-1; D is perhaps TRBD1 (5 bases). The CDR3 sequence is 15 residues long. From germline, CDR1 is ENHRY and CDR2 SYGVKD. Trimming pared 5 bases from V and 3 bases from J, leaving 16 bases between. In nucleotides, the CDR3 is TGTGCCATCAGTACCGGGGTAACGGGACACACTGAAGCTTTCTTT. Translating it yields CAISTGVTGHTEAFF.

The chain has TRBV5-1 and TRBJ1-3, with 7 bases identical to TRBD1. The CDR3 spans 13 residues. From germline, CDR1 is SGHRS and CDR2 YFSETQ. Trimming cost V 7 bases and J 4 bases; bases outside gene matches: 5. The CDR3 loop reads CASSTGSGNTIYF. CDR3 coding DNA: TGCGCCAGCTCGACAGGGTCCGGAAACACCATATATTTT.

This clone has only one observation. V gene TRBV7-9 combines with J gene TRBJ1-1, with a tentative D call TRBD1 (6 bases). Germline V gene lookup returns CDR1 SEHNR and CDR2 FQNEAQ (reference sequence). This CDR3 has 13 residues. Between the trimmed V and J ends, which lost 3 bases and 2 bases, there was a span of 7 bases. CDR3 nucleotide sequence: TGTGCCAGCAGCTTCGGGGGCAACACTGAAGCTTTCTTT. It translates to CASSFGGNTEAFF.

This chain connects TRBV7-8 to TRBJ1-6; 8 bases agree with TRBD1. Germline assignment: CDR1 SGHVS and CDR2 FQNEAQ. This CDR3 comprises 13 residues. Trimming removed 10 bases from V and 7 bases from J; junction bases left unmatched: 6. The CDR3 loop is CATGTGANSPLHF. CDR3 sequence (DNA): TGTGCCACCGGGACAGGAGCAAATTCACCCCTCCACTTT.

The V and J genes are TRBV28 and TRBJ2-7; 11 bases agree with TRBD1. Trimming removed 4 bases from V and 3 bases from J; junction bases left unmatched: 5. CDR3 size: 15 residues. The germline CDR1 and CDR2 sequences are MDHEN and SYDVKM. The chain's CDR3 is CASSSSGTGGYEQYF. In DNA form, the CDR3 reads TGTGCCAGCAGTTCCTCCGGGACAGGGGGCTACGAGCAGTACTTC. Full variable domain (outside the CDR3, taken from reference TRBV28 and TRBJ2-7): DVKVTQSSRYLVKRTGEKVFLECVQDMDHENMFWYRQDPGLGLRLIYFSYDVKMKEKGDIPEGYSVSREKKERFSLILESASTNQTSMYLCASSSSGTGGYEQYFGPGTRLTVT.

The chain joins TRBV2 to TRBJ1-2; 7 nucleotides align to TRBD1. V shed 4 bases and J 0 bases; nucleotides not matched to a gene: 5. The CDR3 length is 15 residues. Per the germline V gene, CDR1 is SNHLY and CDR2 is FYNNEI. The CDR3 DNA follows: TGTGCCAGCAGTGGGATGGGGACAGCTAACTATGGCTACACCTTC. This sequence encodes CASSGMGTANYGYTF. Complete variable domain (other parts from reference TRBV2 and TRBJ1-2): EPEVTQTPSHQVTQMGQEVILRCVPISNHLYFYWYRQILGQKVEFLVSFYNNEISEKSEIFDDQFSVERPDGSNFTLKIRSTKLEDSAMYFCASSGMGTANYGYTFGSGTRLTVV.

The rearrangement joins TRBV19 to TRBJ2-7; 9 bases fit TRBD2. CDR1 and CDR2 (germline): LNHDA, SQIVND (reference sequence). The CDR3 has 13 residues. The J segment lost 2 bases and the V segment lost 4 bases, leaving 0 bases of the junction unmatched. CDR3 DNA: TGTGCCAGTAGTAGCGGGGGGGCCTACGAGCAGTACTTC. It encodes CASSSGGAYEQYF.

The rearrangement links TRBV7-9 to TRBJ2-7; D is perhaps TRBD1 (5 bases). CDR3 length equals 14 residues. The germline V and J ends were trimmed by 2 bases and 5 bases, with 13 bases remaining between them. Germline V gene sequence: CDR1 SEHNR, CDR2 FQNEAQ (reference sequence). The CDR3 protein is CASSLRQGVHEQYF. As DNA, the CDR3 is TGTGCCAGCAGCTTAAGGCAGGGCGTCCACGAGCAGTACTTC. The complete variable domain, with remaining parts taken from reference TRBV7-9 and TRBJ2-7, reads DTGVSQNPRHKITKRGQNVTFRCDPISEHNRLYWYRQTLGQGPEFLTYFQNEAQLEKSRLLSDRFSAERPKGSFSTLEIQRTEQGDSAMYLCASSLRQGVHEQYFGPGTRLTVT.

The CDR3 DNA is TGTGCCAGCAGCCCCACGCCGGGGCCGTCCTACGAGCAGTACTTC. Protein: CASSPTPGPSYEQYF. The chain recombines TRBV9 with TRBJ2-7, with D perhaps TRBD1 or TRBD2 (5 bases each). Trimming pared 4 bases from V and 1 base from J, leaving 15 bases between. This CDR3 contains 15 residues. Per the germline V gene, CDR1 is SGDLS and CDR2 is YYNGEE.

This clone occurred a few times. V is TRBV4-1 and J is TRBJ2-7, with a weak D call TRBD1 (5 bases). This CDR3 has 15 residues. Germline values: CDR1 MGHRA, CDR2 YSYEKL. The V and J ends lost 4 bases and 1 base respectively, with 14 bases between them. CDR3 in amino acids: CASSPTLQASYEQYF. The CDR3 DNA reads TGCGCCAGCAGCCCGACTTTACAGGCATCCTACGAGCAGTACTTC.

The rearrangement uses TRBV6-6 and TRBJ1-1, with D uncertain. The ends were cut back, 0 bases at V and 0 bases at J, with 2 bases in the middle. CDR3 length: 13 residues. Germline loops: CDR1 MNHNY, CDR2 SVGAGI (reference sequence). The CDR3 sequence is CASSYSVNTEAFF. The DNA of the CDR3 is TGTGCCAGCAGTTACTCAGTGAACACTGAAGCTTTCTTT.

The chain links TRBV7-3 to TRBJ1-2; 7 positions match TRBD1. V dropped 0 bases and J dropped 5; count of bases not matched to a gene: 12. The germline gives CDR1 SGHTA, CDR2 FQGTGA. The CDR3 has 17 residues. CDR3: CASSLTGTAGKIYGYTF. The CDR3 DNA is TGTGCCAGCAGCTTAACAGGGACAGCCGGAAAGATTTATGGCTACACCTTC.

The table lists this clone with a few counts. The rearrangement joins TRBV6-6 to TRBJ1-6; unclear D gene. Germline loops: CDR1 MNHNY, CDR2 SVGAGI (reference sequence). The CDR3 contains 14 residues. V gave up 1 base and J gave up 7 bases, with 8 bases separating them. CDR3 residues: CASSYYTTNSPLHF. CDR3 in DNA: TGTGCCAGCAGTTACTACACCACAAATTCACCCCTCCACTTT.

The J gene is TRBJ2-7, the V gene TRBV7-2; a weak D match, TRBD2 (6 bases). Trimming took off 0 bases at V and 1 base at J, with 10 bases between the two ends. Germline V gene sequence: CDR1 SGHTA, CDR2 FQGNSA. The CDR3 is made up of 15 amino acids. CDR3 coding DNA: TGTGCCAGCAGCTTAGCCGGGAGTGTATCCTACGAGCAGTACTTC. This codes for CASSLAGSVSYEQYF.